This T cell receptor (beta chain) was identified during a study of shared clonotypes between healthy human individuals. Study details: Each donor's CD8 memory used one plate, CD8 naive two, each CD4 subset three.

The germline V gene has CDR1 KGHSH and CDR2 LQKENI. V dropped 1 base and J dropped 4; count of bases not matched to a gene: 2. The CDR3 extends over 15 amino acids. The study separated CD4+ cells into CD45RA+ naive and CD45RA-negative memory subsets. Profiled with immunoSEQ multiplex PCR; TCRdb holds only in-frame clones, not every one. The data contain roughly 2.6 million clones, 85% to 95% of them singletons. With regard to this clone: Other DNA sequences within the sample encode an identical CDR3.

This chain uses TRBV18 with TRBJ2-3, with 10 bases that match TRBD2. Sequences were obtained from naive CD4+ T cells sorted from blood. Specified subset: CD45RA+ positively selected. The sequence derives from a man in his late teens or twenties in good health. CDR3 bases: TGTGCCAGCTCACCACTAGCGGGGGGCCCAGATACGCAGTATTTT. Translation: CASSPLAGGPDTQYF.